This is a list of T cell receptor beta chains from one sample in a study of molecular identifiers for immune sequencing clone quantification. Via MiXCR, TCRdb re-called the PCR reads, giving one row per CDR3 protein. The sample lists about 630,000 distinct CDR3 sequences; about 25% were seen once. Sequencing was carried out using naive CD8+ T cells from blood, with Jurkat cell RNA spiked in. The receptors derive from a human donor in good health. Some libraries in this study had Jurkat cell RNA spiked in. Each CDR3 is given with its conserved first and last residue. Each record gives: V gene, D gene, clone size, J gene, CDR3 protein, CDR3 DNA. D genes are given only for firm matches. Clone size is given for some rows only: seen once, a few or many times, or a class if the clone is expanded.

TRBV4-1	.	.	TRBJ2-1	CASSPLGSLGYMNEQFF	TGCGCCAGCAGCCCTTTAGGATCCCTGGGCTATATGAATGAGCAGTTCTTC
TRBV19	.	.	TRBJ1-5	CASSSGTRGSNQPQHF	TGTGCCAGTAGTTCAGGGACCCGAGGAAGCAATCAGCCCCAGCATTTT
TRBV6-1	TRBD1	.	TRBJ2-3	CASRASGTGMPDTQYF	TGTGCCAGCAGGGCCTCCGGGACAGGGATGCCAGATACGCAGTATTTT
TRBV7-9	TRBD1	.	TRBJ2-1	CASSLDRGLDEQFF	TGTGCCAGCAGCTTAGACAGGGGGCTGGATGAGCAGTTCTTC
TRBV4-3	TRBD1	many	TRBJ1-5	CASSQDSKGGGQPQHF	TGCGCCAGCAGCCAAGATAGTAAAGGGGGCGGTCAGCCCCAGCATTTT
TRBV20-1	TRBD1	.	TRBJ1-2	CSALTSGTGNYGHTF	TGCAGTGCTCTAACCTCCGGGACAGGGAACTATGGCCACACCTTC
TRBV28	TRBD1	few	TRBJ1-1	CASSPDAGTGVGTEAFF	TGTGCCAGCAGCCCCGATGCCGGGACAGGGGTGGGCACTGAAGCTTTCTTT
TRBV6-4	TRBD1	.	TRBJ1-5	CASSETGSGQPQHF	TGTGCCAGCAGTGAGACAGGGTCCGGACAGCCCCAGCATTTT
TRBV20-1	.	.	TRBJ1-5	CSARKHGDSNQPQHF	TGCAGTGCTAGAAAACATGGAGATAGCAATCAGCCCCAGCATTTT
TRBV19	.	.	TRBJ2-3	CASSMVGRDTQYF	TGTGCCAGTAGTATGGTAGGGAGGGATACGCAGTATTTT
TRBV11-2	.	.	TRBJ1-5	CVSSNRGDQPQHF	TGTGTCAGCAGTAATAGGGGAGATCAGCCCCAGCATTTT
TRBV12-3/TRBV12-4	TRBD2	few	TRBJ2-1	CASSSELAGAYNEQFF	TGTGCCAGCAGTTCCGAACTAGCGGGGGCCTACAATGAGCAGTTCTTC
TRBV24-1	.	.	TRBJ2-7	CATSDSTGEQYF	TGTGCCACCAGTGATTCAACAGGCGAGCAGTACTTC
TRBV29-1	TRBD2	many	TRBJ2-7	CSVETGTSGYEQYF	TGCAGCGTTGAGACCGGGACTAGCGGCTACGAGCAGTACTTC
TRBV10-3	TRBD2	.	TRBJ2-7	CAIGTPLAGDNYEQYF	TGTGCCATCGGGACCCCCCTAGCGGGGGATAACTACGAGCAGTACTTC
TRBV3-1	TRBD1	.	TRBJ2-2	CASSQESDRKSANTGELFF	TGTGCCAGCAGCCAAGAGTCGGACAGGAAATCCGCGAACACCGGGGAGCTGTTTTTT
TRBV2	.	many	TRBJ1-1	CASSESPGAGTEAFF	TGTGCCAGCAGTGAGTCCCCAGGGGCTGGCACTGAAGCTTTCTTT
TRBV19	TRBD1	few	TRBJ1-5	CASSITGQPNFNQPQHF	TGTGCCAGTAGTATCACGGGACAGCCAAATTTCAATCAGCCCCAGCATTTT
TRBV20-1	.	.	TRBJ2-5	CSARVVRGQETQYF	TGCAGTGCTAGAGTGGTGAGGGGACAAGAGACCCAGTACTTC
TRBV6-5	.	many	TRBJ1-1	CASSYSNRFGGTEAFF	TGTGCCAGCAGTTACTCAAACAGGTTCGGGGGCACTGAAGCTTTCTTT
TRBV24-1	.	.	TRBJ2-2	CATSDPVGSGIGELFF	TGTGCCACCAGTGACCCCGTTGGTTCGGGGATCGGGGAGCTGTTTTTT
TRBV12-3/TRBV12-4	TRBD1	many	TRBJ2-7	CASSLGQGFEQYF	TGTGCCAGCAGTTTGGGACAGGGGTTCGAGCAGTACTTC
TRBV15	.	many	TRBJ1-5	CATSSGTYSNQPQHF	TGTGCCACCAGCTCAGGGACTTATAGCAATCAGCCCCAGCATTTT
TRBV5-1	.	many	TRBJ2-7	CASSWSQGGYEQYF	TGCGCCAGCAGCTGGAGCCAGGGGGGCTACGAGCAGTACTTC
TRBV24-1	TRBD2	.	TRBJ2-2	CATSDLPFLAGEVTGELFF	TGTGCCACCAGTGATTTGCCCTTCCTAGCGGGGGAGGTCACCGGGGAGCTGTTTTTT
TRBV7-8	.	few	TRBJ2-5	CASSLPRGSHYQETQYF	TGTGCCAGCAGCTTACCCCGGGGCAGCCACTACCAAGAGACCCAGTACTTC
TRBV20-1	TRBD1	many	TRBJ1-1	CSAREGTAEAFF	TGCAGTGCTAGAGAGGGGACAGCTGAAGCTTTCTTT
TRBV7-8	TRBD1	few	TRBJ2-3	CASSSGTGLRRDTQYF	TGTGCCAGCAGCTCGGGGACAGGGTTAAGGCGCGATACGCAGTATTTT
TRBV28	.	few	TRBJ1-1	CASSPPRSEAFF	TGTGCCAGCAGTCCCCCCCGGTCTGAAGCTTTCTTT
TRBV19	TRBD2	few	TRBJ2-7	CASSMVASGDYEQYF	TGTGCCAGTAGTATGGTGGCTAGCGGGGACTACGAGCAGTACTTC
TRBV20-1	TRBD1	few	TRBJ1-1	CSARGMTGGTEAFF	TGCAGTGCTAGAGGCATGACAGGGGGCACTGAAGCTTTCTTT
TRBV24-1	.	few	TRBJ2-3	CATSDTAEAYSTDTQYF	TGTGCCACCAGTGATACGGCAGAGGCGTATAGCACAGATACGCAGTATTTT
TRBV12-3/TRBV12-4	TRBD1	.	TRBJ2-7	CASSQIDRVPYEQYF	TGTGCCAGCAGTCAAATCGACAGGGTCCCCTACGAGCAGTACTTC
TRBV6-6	TRBD2	.	TRBJ2-3	CASSYAIAGRRDTQYF	TGTGCCAGCAGTTACGCCATAGCGGGGAGGCGTGATACGCAGTATTTT
TRBV4-3	.	.	TRBJ1-4	CASSQVWGTWLTNEELFF	TGCGCCAGCAGCCAAGTTTGGGGCACATGGCTAACTAATGAAGAACTGTTTTTT
TRBV4-3	TRBD2	few	TRBJ2-7	CASSQEYASGPPYEQYF	TGCGCCAGCAGCCAAGAGTATGCTAGCGGGCCCCCCTACGAGCAGTACTTC
TRBV20-1	.	few	TRBJ2-7	CSAQKTNEQYF	TGCAGTGCCCAAAAAACCAACGAGCAGTACTTC
TRBV6-5	.	many	TRBJ2-7	CASSYGQGRSYEQYF	TGTGCCAGCAGTTACGGGCAGGGCCGCTCCTACGAGCAGTACTTC
TRBV30	.	many	TRBJ1-3	CAWTGPAGNTIYF	TGTGCCTGGACAGGGCCCGCTGGAAACACCATATATTTT
TRBV13	.	many	TRBJ2-6	CASEGFGANVLTF	TGTGCCAGCGAGGGTTTTGGGGCCAACGTCCTGACTTTC
TRBV20-1	.	many	TRBJ1-5	CSARGPSNQPQHF	TGCAGTGCTAGAGGGCCTAGCAATCAGCCCCAGCATTTT
TRBV25-1	.	few	TRBJ2-7	CASRRTDSYEQYF	TGTGCCAGCAGGAGGACAGATTCCTACGAGCAGTACTTC
TRBV7-2	.	few	TRBJ1-5	CASSLFPSNQPPHF	TGTGCCAGCAGCTTATTTCCAAGCAATCAGCCCCCGCATTTT
TRBV12-3/TRBV12-4	TRBD2	few	TRBJ2-5	CASSLVSRGEQETQYF	TGTGCCAGCAGTTTAGTCTCGCGGGGGGAGCAAGAGACCCAGTACTTC
TRBV7-6	.	.	TRBJ1-1	CASSSGVRATEAFF	TGTGCCAGCAGCTCCGGGGTGCGCGCGACTGAAGCTTTCTTT
TRBV7-9	TRBD2	.	TRBJ2-7	CASSSRTSGRTYEQYF	TGTGCCAGCAGCTCCCGGACTAGCGGGAGGACCTACGAGCAGTACTTC
TRBV29-1	.	many	TRBJ1-1	CSVEAPPTGNTEAFF	TGCAGCGTTGAAGCCCCACCGACAGGGAACACTGAAGCTTTCTTT
TRBV6-5	.	few	TRBJ2-3	CASSYSLTSTDTQYF	TGTGCCAGCAGTTACTCGCTGACTTCCACAGATACGCAGTATTTT
TRBV19	.	.	TRBJ2-1	CVSSMAGEQFF	TGTGTCAGTAGTATGGCAGGTGAGCAGTTCTTC
TRBV7-6	TRBD1	many	TRBJ2-7	CASSLQGASYEQYF	TGTGCCAGCAGCCTGCAGGGGGCTTCGTACGAGCAGTACTTC
TRBV12-3/TRBV12-4	.	.	TRBJ2-2	CASSLLYANTGELFF	TGTGCCAGCAGTTTATTATACGCGAACACCGGGGAGCTGTTTTTT
TRBV2	.	.	TRBJ2-7	CASSEAVEQYF	TGTGCCAGCAGTGAAGCCGTCGAGCAGTACTTC
TRBV7-9	.	many	TRBJ1-4	CASSFYGATGEKLFF	TGTGCCAGCAGCTTCTACGGCGCTACGGGAGAAAAACTGTTTTTT
TRBV20-1	TRBD2	few	TRBJ2-7	CSATGLAESYEQYF	TGCAGTGCTACCGGACTAGCGGAATCCTACGAGCAGTACTTC
TRBV21-1	.	.	TRBJ2-7	CASSKFEQYF	TGTGCCAGCAGCAAGTTTGAGCAGTACTTC